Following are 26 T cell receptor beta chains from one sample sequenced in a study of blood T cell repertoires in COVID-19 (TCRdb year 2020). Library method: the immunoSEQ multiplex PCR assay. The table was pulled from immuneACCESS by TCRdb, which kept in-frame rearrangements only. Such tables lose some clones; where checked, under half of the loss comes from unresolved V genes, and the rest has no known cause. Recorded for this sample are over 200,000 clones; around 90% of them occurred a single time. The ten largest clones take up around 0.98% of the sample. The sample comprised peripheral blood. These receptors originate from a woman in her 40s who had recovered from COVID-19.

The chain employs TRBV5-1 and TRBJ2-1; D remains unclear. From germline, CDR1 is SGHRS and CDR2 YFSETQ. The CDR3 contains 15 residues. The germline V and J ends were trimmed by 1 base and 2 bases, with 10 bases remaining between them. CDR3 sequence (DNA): TGCGCCAGCAGCTTGATTCAGATAACCTACAATGAGCAGTTCTTC. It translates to CASSLIQITYNEQFF.

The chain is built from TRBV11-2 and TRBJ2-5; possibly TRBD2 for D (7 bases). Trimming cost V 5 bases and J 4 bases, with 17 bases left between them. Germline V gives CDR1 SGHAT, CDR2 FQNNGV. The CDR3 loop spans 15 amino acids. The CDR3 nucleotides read TGTGCCAGCAGCAGGGGGGGTGGCCCAGGAGAGACCCAGTACTTC. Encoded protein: CASSRGGGPGETQYF.

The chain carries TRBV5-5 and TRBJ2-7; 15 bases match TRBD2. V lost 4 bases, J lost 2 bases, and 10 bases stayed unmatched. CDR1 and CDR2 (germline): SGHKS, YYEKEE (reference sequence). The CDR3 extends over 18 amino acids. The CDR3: CASSLGGLAGGTAYEQYF. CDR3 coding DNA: TGTGCCAGCAGCCTGGGGGGACTAGCGGGAGGCACAGCCTACGAGCAGTACTTC.

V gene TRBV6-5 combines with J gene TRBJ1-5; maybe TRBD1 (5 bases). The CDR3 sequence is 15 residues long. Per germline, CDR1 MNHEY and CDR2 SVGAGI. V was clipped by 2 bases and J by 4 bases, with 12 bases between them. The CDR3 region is CASSYGAGQNQPQHF. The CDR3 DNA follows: TGTGCCAGCAGTTACGGGGCAGGCCAAAATCAGCCCCAGCATTTT.

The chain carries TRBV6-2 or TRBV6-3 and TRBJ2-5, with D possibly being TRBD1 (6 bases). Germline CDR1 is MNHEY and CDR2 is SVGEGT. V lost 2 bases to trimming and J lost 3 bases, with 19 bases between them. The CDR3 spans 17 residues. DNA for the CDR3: TGTGCCAGCAGTTACCTCCGAGGGGCAGGGGTGGAAGAGACCCAGTACTTC. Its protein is CASSYLRGAGVEETQYF.

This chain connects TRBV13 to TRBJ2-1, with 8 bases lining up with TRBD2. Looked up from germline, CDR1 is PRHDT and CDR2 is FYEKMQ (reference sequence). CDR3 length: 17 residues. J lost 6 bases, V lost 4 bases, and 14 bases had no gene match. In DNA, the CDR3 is TGTGCCAGCAGCTCCCCCCGACTAGCGAGGAACCTCAATGAGCAGTTCTTC. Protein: CASSSPRLARNLNEQFF.

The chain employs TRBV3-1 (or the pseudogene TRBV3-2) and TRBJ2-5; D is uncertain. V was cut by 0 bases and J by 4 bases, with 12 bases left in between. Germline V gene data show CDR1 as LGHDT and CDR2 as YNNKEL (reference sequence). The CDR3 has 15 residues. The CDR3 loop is CASSQEGPRGETQYF. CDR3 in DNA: TGTGCCAGCAGCCAAGAGGGCCCTCGTGGAGAGACCCAGTACTTC.

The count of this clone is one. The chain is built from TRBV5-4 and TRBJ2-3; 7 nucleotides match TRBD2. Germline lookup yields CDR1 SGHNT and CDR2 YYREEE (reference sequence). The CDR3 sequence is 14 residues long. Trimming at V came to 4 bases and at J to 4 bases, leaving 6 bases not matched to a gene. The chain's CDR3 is CASSAGLDPDTQYF. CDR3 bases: TGTGCCAGCAGCGCCGGACTAGACCCAGATACGCAGTATTTT.

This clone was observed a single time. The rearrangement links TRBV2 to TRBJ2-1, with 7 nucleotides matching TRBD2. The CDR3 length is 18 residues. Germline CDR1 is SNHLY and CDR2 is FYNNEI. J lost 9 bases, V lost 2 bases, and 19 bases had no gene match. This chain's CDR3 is CASSERPPVGGRFGEQFF. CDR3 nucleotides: TGTGCCAGCAGTGAAAGGCCCCCCGTGGGCGGGAGATTTGGTGAGCAGTTCTTC.

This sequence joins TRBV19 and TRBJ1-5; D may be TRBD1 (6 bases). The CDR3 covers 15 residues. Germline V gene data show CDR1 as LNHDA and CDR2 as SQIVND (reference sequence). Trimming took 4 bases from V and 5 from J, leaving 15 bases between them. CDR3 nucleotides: TGTGCCAGTAGTACCCCGGGACACCCAGATCAGCCCCAGCATTTT. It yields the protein CASSTPGHPDQPQHF.

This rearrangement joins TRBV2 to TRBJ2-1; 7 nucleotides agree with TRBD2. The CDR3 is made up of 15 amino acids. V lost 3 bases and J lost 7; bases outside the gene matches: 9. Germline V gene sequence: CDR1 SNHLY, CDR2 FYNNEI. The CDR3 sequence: CASSDAGRARNEQFF. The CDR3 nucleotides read TGTGCCAGCAGTGATGCGGGGAGGGCCAGGAATGAGCAGTTCTTC. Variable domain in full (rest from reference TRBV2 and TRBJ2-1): EPEVTQTPSHQVTQMGQEVILRCVPISNHLYFYWYRQILGQKVEFLVSFYNNEISEKSEIFDDQFSVERPDGSNFTLKIRSTKLEDSAMYFCASSDAGRARNEQFFGPGTRLTVL.

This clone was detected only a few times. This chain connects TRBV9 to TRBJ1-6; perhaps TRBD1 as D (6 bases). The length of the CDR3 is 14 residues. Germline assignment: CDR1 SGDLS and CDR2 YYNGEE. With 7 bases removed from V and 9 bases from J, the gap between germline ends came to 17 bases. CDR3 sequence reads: CASAGQSGPSPLHF. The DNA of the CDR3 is TGTGCCAGCGCAGGACAGTCCGGGCCTTCACCCCTCCACTTT.

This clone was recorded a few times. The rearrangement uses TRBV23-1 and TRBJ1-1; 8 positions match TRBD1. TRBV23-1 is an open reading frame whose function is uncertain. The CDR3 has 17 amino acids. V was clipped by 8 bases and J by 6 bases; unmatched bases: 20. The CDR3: CASAPVPTGAGSAEAFF. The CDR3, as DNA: TGCGCCAGCGCCCCGGTCCCGACAGGGGCCGGTAGCGCTGAAGCTTTCTTT.

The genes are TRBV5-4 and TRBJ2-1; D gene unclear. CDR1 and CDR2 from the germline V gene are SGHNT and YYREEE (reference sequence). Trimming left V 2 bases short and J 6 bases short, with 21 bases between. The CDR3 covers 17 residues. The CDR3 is CASSFPLAEPPGNEQFF. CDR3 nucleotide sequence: TGTGCCAGCAGCTTTCCCCTGGCGGAACCCCCGGGCAATGAGCAGTTCTTC.

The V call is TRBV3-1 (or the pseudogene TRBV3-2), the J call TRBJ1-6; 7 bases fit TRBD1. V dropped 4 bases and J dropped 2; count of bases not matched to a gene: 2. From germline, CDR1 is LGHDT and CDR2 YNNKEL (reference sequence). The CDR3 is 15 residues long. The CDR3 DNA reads TGTGCCAGCAGCCGAGGGGGCCCCTATAATTCACCCCTCCACTTT. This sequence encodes CASSRGGPYNSPLHF.

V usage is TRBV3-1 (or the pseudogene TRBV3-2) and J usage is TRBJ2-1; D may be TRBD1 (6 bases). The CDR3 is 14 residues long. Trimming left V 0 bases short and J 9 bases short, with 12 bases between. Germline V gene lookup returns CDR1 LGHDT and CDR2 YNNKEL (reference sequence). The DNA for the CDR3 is TGTGCCAGCAGCCAAGAGGTGGCAGGGGCTGAGCAGTTCTTC. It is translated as CASSQEVAGAEQFF.

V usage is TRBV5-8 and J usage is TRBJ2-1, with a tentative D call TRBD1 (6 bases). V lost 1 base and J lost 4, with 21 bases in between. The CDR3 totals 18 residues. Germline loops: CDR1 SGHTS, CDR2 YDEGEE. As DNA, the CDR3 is TGTGCCAGCAGCTTGTTCCAGGGGTCCACCACCCGTTACAATGAGCAGTTCTTC. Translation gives CASSLFQGSTTRYNEQFF.

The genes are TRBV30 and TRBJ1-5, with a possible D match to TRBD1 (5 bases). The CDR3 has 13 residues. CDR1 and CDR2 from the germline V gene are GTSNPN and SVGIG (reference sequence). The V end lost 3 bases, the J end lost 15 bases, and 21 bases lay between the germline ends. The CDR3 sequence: CAWSETRDSLPHF. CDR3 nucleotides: TGTGCCTGGAGCGAGACCCGGGACTCCCTTCCGCATTTT.

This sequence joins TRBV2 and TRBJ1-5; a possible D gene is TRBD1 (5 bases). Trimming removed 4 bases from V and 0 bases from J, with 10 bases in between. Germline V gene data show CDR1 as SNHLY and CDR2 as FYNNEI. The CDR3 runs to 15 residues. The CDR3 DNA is TGTGCCAGCAGTGCGGGGGGGGATAGCAATCAGCCCCAGCATTTT. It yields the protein CASSAGGDSNQPQHF.

The CDR3 spells CASSPPPADRGYGYTF. In DNA form, the CDR3 reads TGTGCCAGCAGCCCCCCCCCGGCCGACAGGGGATACGGCTACACCTTC. V usage is TRBV3-1 (or the pseudogene TRBV3-2) and J usage is TRBJ1-2; TRBD1 matches at 8 bases. Losses at the gene ends were 4 bases for V and 8 bases for J; bases not matched to a gene: 15. This CDR3 region has 16 residues. Germline-derived CDR1 and CDR2 are LGHDT and YNNKEL (reference sequence).

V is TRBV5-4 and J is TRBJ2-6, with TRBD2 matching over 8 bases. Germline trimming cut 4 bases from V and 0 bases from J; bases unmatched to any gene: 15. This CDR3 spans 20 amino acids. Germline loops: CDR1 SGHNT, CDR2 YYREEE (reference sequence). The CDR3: CASSPGLGSLGSSGANVLTF. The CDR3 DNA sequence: TGTGCCAGCAGCCCGGGACTAGGCTCTCTTGGGAGCTCTGGGGCCAACGTCCTGACTTTC.

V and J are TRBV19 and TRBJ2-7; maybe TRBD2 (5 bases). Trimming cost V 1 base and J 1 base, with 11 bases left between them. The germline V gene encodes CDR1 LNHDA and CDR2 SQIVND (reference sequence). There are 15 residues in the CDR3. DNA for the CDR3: TGTGCCAGTAGTATAGTGGCGGGCAAATCCTACGAGCAGTACTTC. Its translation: CASSIVAGKSYEQYF.

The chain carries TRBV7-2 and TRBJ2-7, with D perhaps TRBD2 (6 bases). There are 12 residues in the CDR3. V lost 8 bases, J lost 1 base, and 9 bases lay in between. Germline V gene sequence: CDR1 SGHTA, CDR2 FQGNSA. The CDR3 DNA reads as TGTGCCAGCCGGGGGTTTTCCTACGAGCAGTACTTC. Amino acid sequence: CASRGFSYEQYF.

CDR3 loop: CASSPTGGAQYF. The DNA for the CDR3 is TGTGCCAGCAGCCCCACCGGGGGGGCCCAGTACTTC. This sequence joins TRBV7-2 and TRBJ2-5, with 8 nucleotides matching TRBD2. This CDR3 contains 12 residues. The V segment lost 5 bases and the J segment 9 bases; nucleotides outside the gene matches: 5. Germline V lookup: CDR1 SGHTA, CDR2 FQGNSA.

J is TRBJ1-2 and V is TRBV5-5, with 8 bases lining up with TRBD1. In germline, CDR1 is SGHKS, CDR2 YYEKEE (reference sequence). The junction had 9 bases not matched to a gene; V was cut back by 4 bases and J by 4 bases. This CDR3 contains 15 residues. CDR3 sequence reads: CASSPSGTGPYGYTF. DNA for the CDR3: TGTGCCAGCAGCCCCTCTGGGACAGGCCCCTATGGCTACACCTTC.

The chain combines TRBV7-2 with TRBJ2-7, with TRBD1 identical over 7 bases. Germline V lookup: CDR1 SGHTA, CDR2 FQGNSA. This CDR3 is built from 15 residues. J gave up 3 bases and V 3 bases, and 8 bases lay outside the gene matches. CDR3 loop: CASSFDRVSIYEQYF. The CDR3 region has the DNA TGTGCCAGCAGCTTCGACAGGGTGTCCATCTACGAGCAGTACTTC.